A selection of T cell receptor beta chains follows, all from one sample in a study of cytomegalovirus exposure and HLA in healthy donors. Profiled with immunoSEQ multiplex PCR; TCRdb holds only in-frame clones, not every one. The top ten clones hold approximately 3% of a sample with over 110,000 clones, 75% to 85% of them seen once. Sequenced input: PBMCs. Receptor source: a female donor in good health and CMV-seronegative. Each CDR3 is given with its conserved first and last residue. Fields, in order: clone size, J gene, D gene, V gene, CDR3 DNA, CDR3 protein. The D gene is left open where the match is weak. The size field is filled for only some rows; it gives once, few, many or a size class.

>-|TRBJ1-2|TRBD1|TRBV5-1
TGCGCCAGCAGCTTGACTCAGGGGGCATACACCTTC
CASSLTQGAYTF
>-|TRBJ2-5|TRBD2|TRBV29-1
TGCAGCGCCCGGCCAGCGGGGGGCCAAGAGACCCAGTACTTC
CSARPAGGQETQYF
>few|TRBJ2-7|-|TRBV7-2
TGTGCCAGCAGCCGAGACTACGAGCAGTACTTC
CASSRDYEQYF
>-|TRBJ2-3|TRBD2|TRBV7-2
TGTGCCAGCCACCCGTCGGGGGGGGCACCGGATACGCAGTATTTT
CASHPSGGAPDTQYF
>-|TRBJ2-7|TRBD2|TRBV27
TGTGCCAGCAGTGAAAGCGGGAGGTCCTCCTACGAGCAGTACTTC
CASSESGRSSYEQYF
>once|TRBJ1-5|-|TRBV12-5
TGTGCTAGTGGTTCCACAGGGTTGTTGGAGCCCCAGCATTTT
CASGSTGLLEPQHF
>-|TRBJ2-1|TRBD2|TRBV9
TGTGCCAGCAGCTTCCGACTAGCGGGGGGATCTGGTGAGCAGTTCTTC
CASSFRLAGGSGEQFF
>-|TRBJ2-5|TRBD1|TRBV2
TGTGCCAGCAGTGAAGAGGGGCTCTCAGGGGGCGTGACCCAGTACTTC
CASSEEGLSGGVTQYF
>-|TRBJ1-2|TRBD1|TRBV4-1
TGCGCCAGCAGCCAAGGACAGGGATATGGCTACACCTTC
CASSQGQGYGYTF
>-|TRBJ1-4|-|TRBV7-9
TGTGCCAGCAGCTTAGCGGGTTTCGGGGAAAAACTGTTTTTT
CASSLAGFGEKLFF
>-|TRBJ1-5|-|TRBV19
TGTGCCAGTAGCCTAACTGGGCCGGAATATAGCAATCAGCCCCAGCATTTT
CASSLTGPEYSNQPQHF
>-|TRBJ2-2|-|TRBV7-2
TGTGCCAGCAGCTTAGCGAGGTCCGGGGAGCTGTTTTTT
CASSLARSGELFF
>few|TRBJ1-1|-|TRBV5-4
TGTGCCAGCAGCAGCACGGGGAACACTGAAGCTTTCTTT
CASSSTGNTEAFF
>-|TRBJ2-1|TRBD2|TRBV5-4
TGTGCCAGCAGCTTAGAGCGGGGGGCCTACAATGAGCAGTTCTTC
CASSLERGAYNEQFF
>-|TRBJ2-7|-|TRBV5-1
TGCGCCAGCAGCTTTAGCTCCTACGAGCAGTACTTC
CASSFSSYEQYF
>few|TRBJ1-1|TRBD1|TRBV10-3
TGTGCCATCAGGGGGGACAGGGTGAACACTGAAGCTTTCTTT
CAIRGDRVNTEAFF
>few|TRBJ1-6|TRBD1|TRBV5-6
TGTGCCTGTCATAGGAGGACAGGCAATTCACCCCTCCACTTT
CACHRRTGNSPLHF
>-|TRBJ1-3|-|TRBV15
TGTGCCACCAGCGGTGGGGGCTACTCTGGAAACACCATATATTTT
CATSGGGYSGNTIYF
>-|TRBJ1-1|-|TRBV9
TGTGCCAGCAGCGCGCAGGGGATGGACACTGAAGCTTTCTTT
CASSAQGMDTEAFF
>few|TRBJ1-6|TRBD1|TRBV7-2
TGTGCCAGCAGCGCTACCAGCCCGGGACAGGGTAATTCACCCCTCCACTTT
CASSATSPGQGNSPLHF
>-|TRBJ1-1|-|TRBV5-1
TGCGCCAGCAACCTTGAGGAGGGAACGGCTGAAGCTTTCTTT
CASNLEEGTAEAFF
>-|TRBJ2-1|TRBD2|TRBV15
TGTGCCACCAGCAGAGGGACTAGCGGGGGGCGGAATGAGCAGTTCTTC
CATSRGTSGGRNEQFF
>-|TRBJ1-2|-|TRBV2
TGTGCCAGCAGTGAAACGGGCTATGGCTACACCTTC
CASSETGYGYTF
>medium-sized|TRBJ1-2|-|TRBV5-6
TGTGCCAGCAGCCAACAGGGAGACTATGGCTACACCTTC
CASSQQGDYGYTF
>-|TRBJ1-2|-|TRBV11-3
TGTGCCAGCAGCTTCGGTTTGGGCAGCGGAGGCTACACCTTC
CASSFGLGSGGYTF
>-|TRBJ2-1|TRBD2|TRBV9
TGTGCCAGCAGCGTAGGATATTTGGCGGGACTAGCGGGATCCGCCTACAATGAGCAGTTCTTC
CASSVGYLAGLAGSAYNEQFF
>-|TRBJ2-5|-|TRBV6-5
TGTGCCAGCAGTCCAAACCAGGGACTCAGGGACTACTTC
CASSPNQGLRDYF
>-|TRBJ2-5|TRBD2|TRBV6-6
TGTGCCTCCAACGGGGCGGGAGTAAGCCAAGAGACCCAGTACTTC
CASNGAGVSQETQYF
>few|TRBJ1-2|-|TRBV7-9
TGTGCCAGCAGCCCAACAAGCGACTATGGCTACACCTTC
CASSPTSDYGYTF
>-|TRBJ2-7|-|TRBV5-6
TGTGCCAGCAGCTTCAACCAACGTTATAGCGAGCAGTACTTC
CASSFNQRYSEQYF
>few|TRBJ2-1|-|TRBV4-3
TGCGCCAGCAGCCATGAGCTAGGGGTAAACAATGAGCAGTTCTTC
CASSHELGVNNEQFF
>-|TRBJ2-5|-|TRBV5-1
TGCGCCAGCAGACTAACTCGGGGACAAGAGACCCAGTACTTC
CASRLTRGQETQYF
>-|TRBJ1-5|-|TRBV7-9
TGTGCCAGCAGCGCAGAGGGGCCCCAGCATTTT
CASSAEGPQHF
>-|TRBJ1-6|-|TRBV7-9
TGTGCCAGCAGCCTTGACAGTGAAAGCTCCTATAATTCACCCCTCCACTTT
CASSLDSESSYNSPLHF
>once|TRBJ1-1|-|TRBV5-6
TGTGCCAGCAGCTTGGGCCAGGCGAACACTGAAGCTTTCTTT
CASSLGQANTEAFF
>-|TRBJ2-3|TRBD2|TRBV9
TGTGCCAGCAGCCCCCGGGGCGGGGGGCCCCACACAGATACGCAGTATTTT
CASSPRGGGPHTDTQYF
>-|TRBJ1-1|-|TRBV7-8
TGTGCCAGCAGCCGCAGACCCGACAGGTCCACTGAAGCTTTCTTT
CASSRRPDRSTEAFF
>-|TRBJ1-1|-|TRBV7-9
TGTGCCAGCAGCGATACAGGATCCGAAGGGCCTTTCTTT
CASSDTGSEGPFF
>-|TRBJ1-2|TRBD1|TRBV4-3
TGCGCCAGCAGCCACGTTGGGACAGGGGAACAGCACTATGGCTACACCTTC
CASSHVGTGEQHYGYTF
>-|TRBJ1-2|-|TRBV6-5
TGTGCCAGCACCGCGGGGACTAACTATGGCTACACCTTC
CASTAGTNYGYTF
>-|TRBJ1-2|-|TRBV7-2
TGTGCCAGCAGCCAACTTGAGGGGGGGGACGGCTACACCTTC
CASSQLEGGDGYTF
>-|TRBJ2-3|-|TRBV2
TGTGCCAGCAGTGGTCTTCATACGCAGTATTTT
CASSGLHTQYF
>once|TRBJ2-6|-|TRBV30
TGTGCCTGGAGTGTAAGCGGCGGCTCTGGGGCCAACGTCCTGACTTTC
CAWSVSGGSGANVLTF
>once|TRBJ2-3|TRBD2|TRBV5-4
TGTGCCAGCAGCTTGGGGCCGGGACTAGCGGGGAACCCCCCAGATACGCAGTATTTT
CASSLGPGLAGNPPDTQYF
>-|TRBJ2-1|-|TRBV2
TGTGCCAGCAGTGAAGGACTAGGAATGAGCTCCTACAATGAGCAGTTCTTC
CASSEGLGMSSYNEQFF
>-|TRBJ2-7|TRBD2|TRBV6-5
TGTGCCAGCATCCCCCTAGCGGAGAGGAGCGAGCAGTACTTC
CASIPLAERSEQYF
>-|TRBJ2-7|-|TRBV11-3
TGTGCCAGCAGCTTAGGGCCCTCCTACGAGCAGTACTTC
CASSLGPSYEQYF
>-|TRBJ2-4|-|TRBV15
TGTGCCACCAGCAGAGATAAGGGGGCCAAAAACATTCAGTACTTC
CATSRDKGAKNIQYF
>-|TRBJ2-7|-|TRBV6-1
TGTGCCAGCAGTGAATTAGTTGACTACGAGCAGTACTTC
CASSELVDYEQYF
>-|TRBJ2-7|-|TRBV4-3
TGCGCCAGCAGCCCAAGGGTTCAGGTTCCCCATAGGGGATACGAGCAGTACTTC
CASSPRVQVPHRGYEQYF
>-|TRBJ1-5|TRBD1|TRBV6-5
TGTGCCAGCAGCCAGACAGGGGGCCGCAATCAGCCCCAGCATTTT
CASSQTGGRNQPQHF
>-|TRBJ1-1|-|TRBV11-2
TGTGCCAGCAGCTTAGGGACTATGAACACTGAAGCTTTCTTT
CASSLGTMNTEAFF
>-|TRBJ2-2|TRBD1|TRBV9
TGTGCCAGCAGCGTAGGGTTGGGACAGGGGGTGTCCGGGGAGCTGTTTTTT
CASSVGLGQGVSGELFF
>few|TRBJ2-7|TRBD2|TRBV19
TGTGCCAGTAGTACGCCGGGACTAGCCTACGAGCAGTACTTC
CASSTPGLAYEQYF